This is a list of T cell receptor beta chains from one sample in a study of beta chain features in type 1 diabetes. The assay was immunoSEQ multiplex PCR, and TCRdb's table has in-frame clones only and misses some. This sample has approximately 600,000 clones, with roughly 12% found just once. Sequencing was done on a sample of naive CD4+ T cells from blood. All receptors derive from a man aged 25 to 40 with type 1 diabetes. Each CDR3 is given with its conserved first and last residue. The order of the fields is V gene, CDR3 length, D gene, J gene, CDR3 protein. The D gene is left open where the match is weak.

TRBV7-6	18	TRBD1	TRBJ1-3	CASSTTSPGQVSGNTIYF
TRBV7-9	12	.	TRBJ2-7	CASSPTAYEQYF
TRBV18	16	TRBD2	TRBJ2-3	CASSPKLAGAGDTQYF
TRBV7-2	14	TRBD2	TRBJ2-7	CASSLSGGAGEQYF
TRBV19	14	.	TRBJ2-1	CASSVVQSYNEQFF
TRBV2	16	TRBD1	TRBJ2-2	CASSIQGAENTGELFF
TRBV5-1	15	.	TRBJ2-1	CASSLARGVYNEQFF
TRBV2	14	.	TRBJ2-3	CASSAGQITDTQYF
TRBV5-4	17	TRBD1	TRBJ2-6	CASSPNRGSLGANVLTF
TRBV23-1	12	.	TRBJ1-2	CARVRPRRGYTF
TRBV7-3	13	.	TRBJ2-5	CASSQGTQETQYF